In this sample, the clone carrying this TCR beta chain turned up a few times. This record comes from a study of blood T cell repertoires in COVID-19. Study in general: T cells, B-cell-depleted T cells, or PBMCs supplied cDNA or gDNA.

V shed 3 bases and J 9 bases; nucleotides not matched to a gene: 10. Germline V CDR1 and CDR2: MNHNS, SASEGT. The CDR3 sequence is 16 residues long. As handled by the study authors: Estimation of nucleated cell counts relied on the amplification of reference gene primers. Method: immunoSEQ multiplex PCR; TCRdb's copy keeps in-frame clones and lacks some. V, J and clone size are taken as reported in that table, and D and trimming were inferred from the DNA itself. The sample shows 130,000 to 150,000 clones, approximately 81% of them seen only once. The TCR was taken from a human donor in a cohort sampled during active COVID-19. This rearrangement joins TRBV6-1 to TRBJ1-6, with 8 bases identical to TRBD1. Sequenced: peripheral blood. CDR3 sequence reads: CASSEHLTGGGSPLHF. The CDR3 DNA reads TGTGCCAGCAGTGAGCACCTAACAGGGGGAGGTTCACCCCTCCACTTT.